The following is a T cell receptor (beta chain) sequence with its context. No antigen is known for it. No quality values exist for individual bases; no much larger clone is one base distant. TCRbeta CDR3 regions were amplified from genomic DNA using the immunoSEQ Assay, a bias-controlled multiplex PCR. The published analysis was carried out like this. Within the assay, amplification of reference gene primers was used to estimate how many nucleated cells each sample contained. Sequence reads were collapsed and filtered to measure the absolute abundance of every unique TCRbeta CDR3 rearrangement. For each sample, productive Simpson clonality was calculated as the square root of Simpson's diversity index across productive rearrangements. TCRdb obtained this table from immuneACCESS and retained in-frame rearrangements with V and J assigned. These tables miss some clones; where compared with another copy, unresolved V genes account for less than half of the shortfall, and the remainder is unexplained. V, J and clone size are those of that table, while D and trimming were read from the DNA. The sample data list about 70,000 clones, and roughly 80% of these were observed just once. The ten largest account for 8.5% to 10% of the sample.

This specimen comes from a study of blood T cell repertoires in COVID-19 (dated by TCRdb to 2020 to 2022). The study in broad terms: Samples from collaborators originated in the United States, Italy and Spain and spanned both the acute and convalescent phases of COVID-19. The material from the prospective study consisted of cDNA or gDNA derived from T cells, B-cell-depleted T cells, or PBMCs. Sample metadata almost always included a de-identified subject ID, COVID-19 status, age in years and sex. The samples were drawn from the first 160 participants of the ongoing ImmuneRACE study and from more than 1,000 subjects provided by 6 global collaborators. HLA class I and class II types, where available, came from metadata supplied by the sample provider rather than from assay-based typing. Subjects who had been exposed to COVID-19, were actively infected with it, or had recovered from it provided the deeply sampled blood TCRbeta repertoires that made up the dataset. The repertoires were released in a freely available public database intended as a resource for research on the immune response to SARS-CoV-2. Study-wide conclusions, independent of this receptor: The amount of clinical and demographic metadata varied by source and participant and was provided uncurated.

The CDR3 starts with the cysteine, ends with the phenylalanine, and has 14 residues. Only the CDR3 portion is preserved as DNA: 42 bases, with reading frame beginning at the first base. From the germline V gene, CDR1 is SGHTA and CDR2 is FQGNSA. Trimming costs V 2 bases and J 4 bases, and their ends lie 9 bases apart. The collaborating institutions used their own protocols to collect whole blood in K2EDTA tubes. For TCRbeta analysis, collaborators shipped samples in one of three forms: frozen whole blood, isolated PBMCs, or DNA extracted from either of those sample types. This TCR derives from a woman of 80 years or more with acute or convalescent COVID-19. Sample: peripheral blood. The V gene is TRBV7-2 and the J gene is TRBJ1-5, with TRBD1 perhaps the D gene, on 5 matching bases. CDR3 reads: CASSLRQGNQPQHF. The bases are TGTGCCAGCAGCTTAAGGCAGGGTAATCAGCCCCAGCATTTT.